This T cell receptor (beta chain) was sequenced for a study of blood T cells in healthy people across ages. Study conclusions and caveats: Aged donors had fewer naive CD4+ cells and lower diversity than long-lived donors. One million T cells yielded diversity estimates that were considered underestimates. A conclusive naive versus antigen-experienced comparison was prevented by the unsorted PBMCs.

The second PCR ran 7 to 11 cycles with a sample-barcoded 5' primer and J-beta primers. MiXCR, applied by TCRdb to the 5' RACE reads, yields one record per CDR3 protein. Seen here are some 1.5 million distinct CDR3 sequences, 28% observed once, and the top ten hold approximately 7.7%. It was around 10 milliliters of peripheral blood that were drawn from each donor. To note about this clonotype: Its antigen remains unknown. The junction departs from germline at one end; a sequencing error may be responsible.

The CDR3 is made up of 14 amino acids. Germline V CDR1 and CDR2: SGHNT, YYREEE (reference sequence). This chain joins TRBV5-4 and TRBJ2-4; D is ambiguous. TRBJ2-7 explains the end of the DNA better; the J call may be wrong. The source of this sequence is a woman aged 25-40 years in good health. The sequencing input was blood. This CDR3 reads CAGSLVDKGYEQYF. CDR3 DNA: TGTGCCGGCAGCTTGGTTGACAAAGGCTACGAGCAGTACTTC.